The T cell receptor beta chain under discussion was sequenced for a study of T cell repertoires in cytomegalovirus infection. Overall study findings and caveats: The ex vivo response showed dominance by HLA-C-restricted CMV-specific TCR beta clonotypes.

Note on this clonotype: Its antigen is currently unknown.

TCRdb reanalysed the reads using MiXCR and keeps one entry per CDR3 protein. The table shows about 700,000 distinct CDR3 sequences, with 33% occurring only once. With 6 bases clipped from V and 7 bases from J, the junction kept 8 bases outside the gene matches. Looked up from germline, CDR1 is SGHKS and CDR2 is YYEKEE (reference sequence). The CDR3 length is 14 residues. The sequenced sample was cultured PBMCs, obtained from culture after CMV antigen stimulation. The rearrangement uses TRBV5-5 and TRBJ1-4, with 8 bases that match TRBD1. The sequence derives from a human donor in good health (CMV status not recorded). Some clones in this sample may be carry-over from other donors' samples. CDR3 amino acids: CASTRTGGGEKLFF. For the CDR3, the DNA is TGTGCCAGCACCCGCACAGGGGGGGGTGAAAAACTGTTTTTT.